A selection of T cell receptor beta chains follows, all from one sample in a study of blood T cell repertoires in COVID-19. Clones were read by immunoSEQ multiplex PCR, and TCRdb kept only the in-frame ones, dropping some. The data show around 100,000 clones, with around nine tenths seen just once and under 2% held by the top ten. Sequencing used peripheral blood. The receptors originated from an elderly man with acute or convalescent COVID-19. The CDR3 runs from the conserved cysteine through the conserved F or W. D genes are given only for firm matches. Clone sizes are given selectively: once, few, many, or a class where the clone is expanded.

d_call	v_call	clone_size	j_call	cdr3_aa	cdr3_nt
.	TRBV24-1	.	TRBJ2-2	CATSDLRETGELFF	TGTGCCACCAGTGATTTGCGGGAGACCGGGGAGCTGTTTTTT
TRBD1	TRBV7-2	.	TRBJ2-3	CASSFDRDSSTDTQYF	TGTGCCAGCAGCTTCGACAGGGATTCTAGCACAGATACGCAGTATTTT
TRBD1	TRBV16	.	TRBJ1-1	CASSQSETGRPEAFF	TGTGCCAGCAGCCAATCGGAGACAGGGCGCCCTGAAGCTTTCTTT
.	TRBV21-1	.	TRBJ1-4	CASRRTATNEKLFF	TGTGCCAGCAGGCGGACAGCAACTAATGAAAAACTGTTTTTT
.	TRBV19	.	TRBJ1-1	CASIDYLLGGTEAFF	TGTGCCAGTATCGACTACCTCCTGGGGGGCACTGAAGCTTTCTTT
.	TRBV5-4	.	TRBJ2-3	CASSLLRGGATRDTQYF	TGTGCCAGCAGCTTGCTTCGAGGGGGGGCGACGCGGGATACGCAGTATTTT
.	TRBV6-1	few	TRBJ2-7	CASSEKSYEQYF	TGTGCCAGCAGTGAGAAGAGCTACGAGCAGTACTTC
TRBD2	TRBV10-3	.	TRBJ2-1	CAISESGSGDSYNEQFF	TGTGCCATCAGTGAGTCGGGTAGCGGGGACTCCTACAATGAGCAGTTCTTC
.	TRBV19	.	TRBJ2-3	CASYNPSTDTQYF	TGTGCCAGCTATAACCCAAGCACAGATACGCAGTATTTT
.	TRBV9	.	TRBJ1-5	CASSSSGSNQPQHF	TGTGCCAGCAGCTCCTCGGGTAGCAATCAGCCCCAGCATTTT
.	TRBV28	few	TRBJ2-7	CASRLKTHQLLF	TGTGCCAGCAGACTCAAAACGCATCAATTACTCTTC
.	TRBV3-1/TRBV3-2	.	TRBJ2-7	CASSTHSSLQNEQYF	TGTGCCAGCAGCACCCACAGCAGTTTGCAGAACGAGCAGTACTTC
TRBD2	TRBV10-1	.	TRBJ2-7	CASREREIYEQYF	TGCGCCAGCAGGGAGCGGGAGATCTACGAGCAGTACTTC
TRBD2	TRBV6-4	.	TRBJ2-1	CASKDGTSANEQFF	TGTGCCAGCAAAGACGGGACTAGCGCCAATGAGCAGTTCTTC
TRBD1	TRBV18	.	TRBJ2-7	CASSPGQGESYEQYF	TGTGCCAGCTCGCCGGGACAGGGCGAGTCCTACGAGCAGTACTTC
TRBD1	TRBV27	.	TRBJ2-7	CASGERQGADEQYF	TGTGCCAGCGGAGAGCGGCAGGGGGCAGACGAGCAGTACTTC
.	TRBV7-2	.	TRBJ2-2	CASSKRGAVGTGELFF	TGTGCCAGCAGCAAACGGGGGGCCGTGGGTACCGGGGAGCTGTTTTTT
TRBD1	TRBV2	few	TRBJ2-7	CASRMTGASYEQYF	TGTGCCAGCAGGATGACAGGGGCCAGCTACGAGCAGTACTTC
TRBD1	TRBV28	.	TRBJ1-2	CASSLADRGSYGYTF	TGTGCCAGCAGTTTAGCGGACAGGGGGTCGTATGGCTACACCTTC
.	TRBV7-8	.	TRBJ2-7	CASSLEGGPAYEQYF	TGTGCCAGCAGCTTAGAAGGGGGACCAGCCTACGAGCAGTACTTC
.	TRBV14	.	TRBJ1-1	CASSLTGGPLNTEAFF	TGTGCCAGCAGCCTGACAGGCGGACCTTTGAACACTGAAGCTTTCTTT
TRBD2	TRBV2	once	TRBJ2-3	CASSGLAGGSDTQYF	TGTGCCAGCAGTGGACTAGCGGGAGGGTCAGATACGCAGTATTTT
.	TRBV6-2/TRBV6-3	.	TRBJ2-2	CASSYVRGTGELFF	TGTGCCAGCAGTTACGTAAGAGGGACCGGGGAGCTGTTTTTT
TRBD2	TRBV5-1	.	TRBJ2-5	CASSLAGGTHQETQYF	TGCGCCAGCAGCTTGGCCGGGGGGACCCACCAAGAGACCCAGTACTTC
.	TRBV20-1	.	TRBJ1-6	CSASIGADSPLHF	TGCAGTGCTAGTATAGGGGCCGATTCACCCCTCCACTTT
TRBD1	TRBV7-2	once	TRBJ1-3	CASSLYRTGSGNTIYF	TGTGCCAGCAGCCTCTATAGGACAGGGTCTGGAAACACCATATATTTT
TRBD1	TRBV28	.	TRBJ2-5	CASILQGAPETQYF	TGTGCCAGCATTCTACAGGGGGCGCCGGAGACCCAGTACTTC